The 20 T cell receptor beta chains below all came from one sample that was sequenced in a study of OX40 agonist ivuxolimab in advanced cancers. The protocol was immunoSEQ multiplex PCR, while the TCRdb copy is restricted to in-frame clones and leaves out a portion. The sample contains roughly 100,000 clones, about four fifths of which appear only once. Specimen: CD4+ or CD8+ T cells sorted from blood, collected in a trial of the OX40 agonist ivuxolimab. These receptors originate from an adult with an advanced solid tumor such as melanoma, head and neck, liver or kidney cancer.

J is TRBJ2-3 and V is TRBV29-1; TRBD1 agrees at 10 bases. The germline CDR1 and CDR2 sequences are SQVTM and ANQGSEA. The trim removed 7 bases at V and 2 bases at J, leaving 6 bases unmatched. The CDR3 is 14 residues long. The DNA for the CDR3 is TGCAGCGCCTCCGGGACAGGGGACACAGATACGCAGTATTTT. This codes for CSASGTGDTDTQYF.

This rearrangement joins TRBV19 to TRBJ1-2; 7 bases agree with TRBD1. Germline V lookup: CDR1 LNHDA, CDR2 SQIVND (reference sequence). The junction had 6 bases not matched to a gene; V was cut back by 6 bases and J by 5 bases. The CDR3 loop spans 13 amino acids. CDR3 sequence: CASRHPTGYGYTF. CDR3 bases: TGTGCCAGTAGACATCCGACAGGGTATGGCTACACCTTC.

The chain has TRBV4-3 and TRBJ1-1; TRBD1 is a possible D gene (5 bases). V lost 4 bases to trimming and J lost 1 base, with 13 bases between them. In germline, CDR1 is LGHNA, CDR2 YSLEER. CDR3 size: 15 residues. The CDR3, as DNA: TGCGCCAGCAGCCCAGGACACAGAGCGAACACTGAAGCTTTCTTT. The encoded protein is CASSPGHRANTEAFF.

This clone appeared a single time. The CDR3 sequence is CASSVPGAGLAGKSYEQYF. CDR3 nucleotide sequence: TGTGCCAGCAGTGTCCCCGGGGCCGGACTAGCGGGTAAGTCCTACGAGCAGTACTTC. This chain links TRBV6-4 with TRBJ2-7; 11 nucleotides match TRBD2. The CDR3 contains 19 residues. Trimming took 4 bases from V and 1 from J; bases not matched to a gene: 15. The germline V gene encodes CDR1 MRHNA and CDR2 SNTAGT.

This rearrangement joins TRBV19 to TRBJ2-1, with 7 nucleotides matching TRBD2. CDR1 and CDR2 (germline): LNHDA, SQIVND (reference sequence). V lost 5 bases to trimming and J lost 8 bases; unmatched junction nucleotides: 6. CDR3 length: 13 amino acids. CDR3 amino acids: CASSREARHEQFF. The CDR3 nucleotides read TGTGCCAGTAGTCGGGAGGCTCGGCATGAGCAGTTCTTC.

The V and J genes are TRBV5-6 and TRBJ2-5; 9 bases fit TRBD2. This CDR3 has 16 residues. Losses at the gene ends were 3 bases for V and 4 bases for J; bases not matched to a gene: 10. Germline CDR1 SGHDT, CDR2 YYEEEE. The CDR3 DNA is TGTGCCAGCAGCTCAATAGCGGGAGTGGGGGGAGAGACCCAGTACTTC. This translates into CASSSIAGVGGETQYF.

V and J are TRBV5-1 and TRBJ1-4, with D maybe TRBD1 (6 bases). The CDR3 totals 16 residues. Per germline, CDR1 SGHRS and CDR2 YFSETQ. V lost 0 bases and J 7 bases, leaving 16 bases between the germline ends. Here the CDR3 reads CASSLEQGRSSEKLFF. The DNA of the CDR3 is TGCGCCAGCAGCTTGGAACAGGGTAGGAGTAGTGAAAAACTGTTTTTT.

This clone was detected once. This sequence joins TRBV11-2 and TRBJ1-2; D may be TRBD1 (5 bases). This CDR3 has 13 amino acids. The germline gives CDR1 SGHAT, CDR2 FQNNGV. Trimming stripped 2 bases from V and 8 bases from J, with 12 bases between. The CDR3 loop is CASSLSDRRGYTF. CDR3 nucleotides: TGTGCCAGCAGCTTAAGCGACAGAAGGGGCTACACCTTC.

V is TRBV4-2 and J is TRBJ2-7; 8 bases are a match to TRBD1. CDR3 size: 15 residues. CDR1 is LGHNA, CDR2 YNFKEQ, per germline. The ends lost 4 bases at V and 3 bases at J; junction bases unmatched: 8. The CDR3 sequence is CASSPQGARDYEQYF. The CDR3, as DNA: TGTGCCAGCAGCCCCCAGGGGGCGCGTGACTACGAGCAGTACTTC.

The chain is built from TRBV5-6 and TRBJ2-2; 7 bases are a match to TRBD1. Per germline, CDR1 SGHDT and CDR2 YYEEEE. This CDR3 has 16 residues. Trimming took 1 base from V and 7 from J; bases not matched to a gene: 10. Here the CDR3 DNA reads TGTGCCAGCAGCTTGCGACAAGGGGGCCACAACGGGGAGCTGTTTTTT. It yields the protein CASSLRQGGHNGELFF. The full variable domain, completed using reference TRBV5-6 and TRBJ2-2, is DAGVTQSPTHLIKTRGQQVTLRCSPKSGHDTVSWYQQALGQGPQFIFQYYEEEERQRGNFPDRFSGHQFPNYSSELNVNALLLGDSALYLCASSLRQGGHNGELFFGEGSRLTVL.

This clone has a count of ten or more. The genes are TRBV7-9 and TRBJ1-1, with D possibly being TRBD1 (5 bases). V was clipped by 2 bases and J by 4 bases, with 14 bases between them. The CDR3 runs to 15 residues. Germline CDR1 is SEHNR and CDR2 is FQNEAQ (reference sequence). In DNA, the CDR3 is TGTGCCAGCAGCTTAAGGGGTGTTGGATCCACTGAAGCTTTCTTT. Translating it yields CASSLRGVGSTEAFF.

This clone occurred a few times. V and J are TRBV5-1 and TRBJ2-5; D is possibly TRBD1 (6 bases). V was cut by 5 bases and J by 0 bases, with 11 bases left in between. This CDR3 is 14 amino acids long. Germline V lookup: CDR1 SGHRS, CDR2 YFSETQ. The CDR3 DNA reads TGCGCCAGCAGAGACCGGACAGACCAAGAGACCCAGTACTTC. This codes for CASRDRTDQETQYF.

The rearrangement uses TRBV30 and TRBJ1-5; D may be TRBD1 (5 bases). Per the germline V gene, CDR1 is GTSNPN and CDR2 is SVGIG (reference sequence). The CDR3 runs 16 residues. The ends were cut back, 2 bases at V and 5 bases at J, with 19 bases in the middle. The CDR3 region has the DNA TGTGCCTGGAGTAGGAAGGCAGGGCAGATCGATCAGCCCCAGCATTTT. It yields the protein CAWSRKAGQIDQPQHF.

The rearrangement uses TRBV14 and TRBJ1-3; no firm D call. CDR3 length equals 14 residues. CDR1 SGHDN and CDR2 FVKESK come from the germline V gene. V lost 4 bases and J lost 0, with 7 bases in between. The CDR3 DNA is TGTGCCAGCAGCCCCTCCAGCTCTGGAAACACCATATATTTT. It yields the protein CASSPSSSGNTIYF.

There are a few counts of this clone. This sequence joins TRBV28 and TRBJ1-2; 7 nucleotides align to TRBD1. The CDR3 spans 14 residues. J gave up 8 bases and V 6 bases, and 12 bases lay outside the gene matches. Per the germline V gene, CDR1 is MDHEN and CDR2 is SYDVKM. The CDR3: CASRPGQAGGGYTF. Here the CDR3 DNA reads TGTGCCAGCAGACCTGGACAGGCAGGGGGAGGCTACACCTTC.

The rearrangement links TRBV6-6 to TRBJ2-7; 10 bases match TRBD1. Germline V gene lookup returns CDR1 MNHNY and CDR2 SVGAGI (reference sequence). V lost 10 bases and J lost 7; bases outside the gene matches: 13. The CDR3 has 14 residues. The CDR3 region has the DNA TGTGCCATCCGACAGGGGGCCTCTATTGGAGAGCAGTACTTC. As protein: CAIRQGASIGEQYF.

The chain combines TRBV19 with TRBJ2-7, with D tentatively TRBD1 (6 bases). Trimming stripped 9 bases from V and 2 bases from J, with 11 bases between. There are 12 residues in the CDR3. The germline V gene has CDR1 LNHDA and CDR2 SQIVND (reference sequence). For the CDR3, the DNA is TGTGCCAGCAGGGGATCCCCCTACGAGCAGTACTTC. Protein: CASRGSPYEQYF.

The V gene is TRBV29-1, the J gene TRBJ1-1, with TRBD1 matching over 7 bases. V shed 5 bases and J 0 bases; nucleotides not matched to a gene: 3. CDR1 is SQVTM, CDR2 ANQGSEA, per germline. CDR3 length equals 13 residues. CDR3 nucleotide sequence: TGCAGCGTTACAGGGGCGATGAACACTGAAGCTTTCTTT. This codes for CSVTGAMNTEAFF.

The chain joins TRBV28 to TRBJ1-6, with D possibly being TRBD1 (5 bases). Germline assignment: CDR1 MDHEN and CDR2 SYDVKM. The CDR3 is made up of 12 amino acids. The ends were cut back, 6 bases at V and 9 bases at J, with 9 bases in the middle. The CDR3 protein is CASRNRPSPLHF. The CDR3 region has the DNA TGTGCCAGCAGAAACAGGCCTTCACCCCTCCACTTT.

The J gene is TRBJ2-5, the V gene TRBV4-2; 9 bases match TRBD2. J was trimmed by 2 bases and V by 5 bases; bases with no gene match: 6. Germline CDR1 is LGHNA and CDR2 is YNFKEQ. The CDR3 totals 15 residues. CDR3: CASSLAGGLQETQYF. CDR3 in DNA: TGTGCCAGCAGCTTGGCGGGAGGGCTACAAGAGACCCAGTACTTC.